The 14 T cell receptor beta chains in this list originate from one sample, sequenced in a study of blood T cell repertoires in COVID-19. TCRdb's copy holds only in-frame clones and misses some; the assay was immunoSEQ multiplex PCR. The repertoire holds some 94,000 clones, 84% seen once, with about 2% in the top ten. The sequenced sample consisted of peripheral blood. The source is a man in his 70s with active or convalescent COVID-19.

This rearrangement joins TRBV4-3 to TRBJ2-6, with TRBD1 matching over 8 bases. Germline V lookup: CDR1 LGHNA, CDR2 YSLEER. V was clipped by 5 bases and J by 0 bases; unmatched bases: 6. CDR3 length: 17 amino acids. The CDR3 is CASSRGQASSGANVLTF. CDR3 nucleotides: TGCGCCAGCAGCAGGGGACAGGCGAGCTCTGGGGCCAACGTCCTGACTTTC.

The V call is TRBV5-6, the J call TRBJ2-3, with 8 bases lining up with TRBD2. Trimming cost V 2 bases and J 6 bases; bases outside gene matches: 14. The CDR3 totals 17 residues. Germline V lookup: CDR1 SGHDT, CDR2 YYEEEE. CDR3 nucleotides: TGTGCCAGCAGCTTCTGGGCGGGGGGAACTCAGGCTGATACGCAGTATTTT. Translated: CASSFWAGGTQADTQYF.

J is TRBJ2-3 and V is TRBV5-1; 9 bases line up with TRBD1. There are 17 residues in the CDR3. V gave up 3 bases and J gave up 3 bases; unmatched junction bases: 11. CDR1 SGHRS and CDR2 YFSETQ come from the germline V gene. The CDR3 bases are TGCGCCAGCAGCTCGGGTCCAACAGGGGGCGCGACAGATACGCAGTATTTT. Translation: CASSSGPTGGATDTQYF.

CDR3 loop: CASSVKTSGKETQYF. The CDR3 DNA reads as TGTGCCAGTAGTGTTAAGACTAGCGGGAAGGAGACCCAGTACTTC. The gene calls are TRBV19 and TRBJ2-5, with 11 bases aligning to TRBD2. V shed 5 bases, J shed 5 bases, and the junction held 7 bases outside the gene matches. CDR1 is LNHDA and CDR2 is SQIVND in the germline V gene (reference sequence). The CDR3 length is 15 residues.

The chain uses TRBV5-1 and TRBJ2-1, with D possibly being TRBD1 (5 bases). The CDR3 spans 15 residues. Germline lookup yields CDR1 SGHRS and CDR2 YFSETQ. Trimming cost V 3 bases and J 6 bases, with 16 bases left between them. The CDR3 sequence: CASSSTRVGSNEQFF. Written as DNA, the CDR3 is TGCGCCAGCAGCTCCACCAGGGTAGGGTCCAATGAGCAGTTCTTC.

This clone was seen only a few times. The rearrangement uses TRBV2 and TRBJ1-2, with 8 bases aligning to TRBD1. The CDR3 runs 13 residues. CDR1 is SNHLY and CDR2 is FYNNEI in the germline V gene. V lost 4 bases to trimming and J lost 2 bases; unmatched junction nucleotides: 0. CDR3 loop: CASSGQGNYGYTF. The CDR3 nucleotides read TGTGCCAGCAGTGGACAGGGGAACTATGGCTACACCTTC.

The CDR3, as DNA: TGTGCCAGCAGCCACGCGGGGGGACTAGCGGACACCGGGGAGCTGTTTTTT. This encodes CASSHAGGLADTGELFF. The chain uses TRBV13 and TRBJ2-2, with 11 bases identical to TRBD2. The CDR3 sequence is 17 residues long. The junction had 8 bases not matched to a gene; V was cut back by 5 bases and J by 3 bases. Per germline, CDR1 PRHDT and CDR2 FYEKMQ (reference sequence).

The chain combines TRBV13 with TRBJ2-7, with TRBD2 matching over 8 bases. Per the germline V gene, CDR1 is PRHDT and CDR2 is FYEKMQ (reference sequence). The CDR3 contains 14 residues. V trimming: 0 bases; J trimming: 4 bases; junction bases outside the gene matches: 2. The chain's CDR3 is CASSLGRGGYEQYF. The CDR3 DNA sequence: TGTGCCAGCAGCTTAGGCCGGGGGGGTTACGAGCAGTACTTC. The full variable domain, in which reference TRBV13 and TRBJ2-7 provide the parts outside the CDR3, is AAGVIQSPRHLIKEKRETATLKCYPIPRHDTVYWYQQGPGQDPQFLISFYEKMQSDKGSIPDRFSAQQFSDYHSELNMSSLELGDSALYFCASSLGRGGYEQYFGPGTRLTVT.

The rearrangement uses TRBV2 and TRBJ2-5; 14 positions match TRBD2. Germline CDR1 SNHLY, CDR2 FYNNEI. The trim removed 4 bases at V and 5 bases at J, leaving 6 bases unmatched. The CDR3 runs to 16 residues. CDR3 residues: CASSVRTSGGLETQYF. CDR3 DNA sequence: TGTGCCAGCAGTGTTCGGACTAGCGGGGGGCTGGAGACCCAGTACTTC.

This clone was seen once. The chain couples TRBV30 to TRBJ1-5; D gene uncertain. CDR3 length equals 13 residues. In germline, CDR1 is GTSNPN, CDR2 SVGIG (reference sequence). V lost 6 bases and J 1 base, leaving 10 bases between the germline ends. CDR3 in amino acids: CACQYESNQPQHF. CDR3 in DNA: TGTGCCTGCCAATACGAGAGCAATCAGCCCCAGCATTTT.

The chain carries TRBV2 and TRBJ2-6; TRBD1 is a possible D gene (5 bases). The CDR3 covers 18 residues. Looked up from germline, CDR1 is SNHLY and CDR2 is FYNNEI. With 6 bases removed from V and 0 bases from J, the gap between germline ends came to 18 bases. The CDR3 reads CASSFFDSLSSGANVLTF. In DNA form, the CDR3 reads TGTGCCAGCAGCTTCTTCGACAGCCTAAGCTCTGGGGCCAACGTCCTGACTTTC.

J is TRBJ2-7 and V is TRBV10-3; TRBD2 matches 14 bases. The CDR3 spans 17 residues. Germline values: CDR1 ENHRY, CDR2 SYGVKD. V trimming: 3 bases; J trimming: 2 bases; junction bases outside the gene matches: 6. The CDR3 bases are TGTGCCATCAGTGACCGGACTAGCGGGGGGCCGACCTACGAGCAGTACTTC. This codes for CAISDRTSGGPTYEQYF.

The V and J genes are TRBV13 and TRBJ2-3, with D tentatively TRBD1 (7 bases). The CDR3 loop spans 18 amino acids. Germline loops: CDR1 PRHDT, CDR2 FYEKMQ (reference sequence). V lost 5 bases and J lost 3, with 24 bases in between. The CDR3 DNA follows: TGTGCCAGCAGCCACCAAGTTAAACAGGGGAGGTTGACAGATACGCAGTATTTT. This codes for CASSHQVKQGRLTDTQYF.

This clone was observed a few times. The chain combines TRBV30 with TRBJ1-3, with D unresolved. The V gene's germline CDR1 is GTSNPN and CDR2 SVGIG (reference sequence). The germline V and J ends were trimmed by 5 bases and 10 bases, with 15 bases remaining between them. The length of the CDR3 is 12 residues. CDR3 sequence reads: CAWVNRRETIYF. The CDR3 DNA reads as TGTGCCTGGGTGAATCGGAGGGAAACCATATATTTT.